Reported below is one T cell receptor beta chain. PCR used 60 Vbeta primers and 13 Jbeta primers. Profiled with immunoSEQ multiplex PCR; TCRdb holds only in-frame clones, not every one. The sample consists of about 170,000 clones, about 85% of them appearing once. The CDR3 has 14 amino acids. Germline CDR1 is SGHRS and CDR2 is YFSETQ. Trimming pared 3 bases from V and 2 bases from J, leaving 12 bases between. Sampled while nominally healthy, donors likely had unrecorded immune exposures. These data come from a study of cytomegalovirus exposure and HLA in healthy donors. The chain links TRBV5-1 to TRBJ2-7, with D maybe TRBD1 (5 bases). Sample: PBMCs. This TCR was recovered from a woman in her forties or fifties in good health and CMV-seropositive. The CDR3 nucleotides read TGCGCCAGCAGCTACGACAGTAGGGCCTACGAGCAGTACTTC. Amino acid sequence: CASSYDSRAYEQYF.